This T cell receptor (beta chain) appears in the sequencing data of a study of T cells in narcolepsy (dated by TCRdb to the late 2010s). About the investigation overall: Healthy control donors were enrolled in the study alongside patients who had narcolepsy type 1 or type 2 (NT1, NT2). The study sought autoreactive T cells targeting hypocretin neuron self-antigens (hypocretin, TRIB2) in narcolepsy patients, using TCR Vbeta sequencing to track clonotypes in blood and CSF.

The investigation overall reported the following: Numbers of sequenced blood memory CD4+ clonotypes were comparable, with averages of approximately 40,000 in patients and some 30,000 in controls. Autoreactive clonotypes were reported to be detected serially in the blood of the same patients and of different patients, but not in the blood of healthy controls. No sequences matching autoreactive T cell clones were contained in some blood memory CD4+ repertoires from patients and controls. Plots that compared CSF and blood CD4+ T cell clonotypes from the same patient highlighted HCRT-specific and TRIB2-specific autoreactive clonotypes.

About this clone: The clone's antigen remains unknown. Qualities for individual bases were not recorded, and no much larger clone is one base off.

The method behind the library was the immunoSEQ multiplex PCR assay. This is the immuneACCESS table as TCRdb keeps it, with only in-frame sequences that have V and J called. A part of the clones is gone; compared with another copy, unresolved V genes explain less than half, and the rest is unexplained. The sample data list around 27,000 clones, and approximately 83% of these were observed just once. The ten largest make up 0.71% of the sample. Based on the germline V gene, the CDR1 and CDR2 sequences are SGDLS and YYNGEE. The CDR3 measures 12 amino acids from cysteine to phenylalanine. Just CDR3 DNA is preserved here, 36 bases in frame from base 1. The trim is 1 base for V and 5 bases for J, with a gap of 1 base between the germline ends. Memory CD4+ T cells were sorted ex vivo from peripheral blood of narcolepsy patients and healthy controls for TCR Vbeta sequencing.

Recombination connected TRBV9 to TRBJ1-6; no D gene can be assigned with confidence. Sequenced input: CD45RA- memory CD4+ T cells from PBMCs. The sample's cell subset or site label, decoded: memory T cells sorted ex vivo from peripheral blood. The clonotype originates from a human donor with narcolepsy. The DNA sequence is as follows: TGTGCCAGCAGCGTAAATAATTCACCCCTCCACTTT. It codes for CASSVNNSPLHF.